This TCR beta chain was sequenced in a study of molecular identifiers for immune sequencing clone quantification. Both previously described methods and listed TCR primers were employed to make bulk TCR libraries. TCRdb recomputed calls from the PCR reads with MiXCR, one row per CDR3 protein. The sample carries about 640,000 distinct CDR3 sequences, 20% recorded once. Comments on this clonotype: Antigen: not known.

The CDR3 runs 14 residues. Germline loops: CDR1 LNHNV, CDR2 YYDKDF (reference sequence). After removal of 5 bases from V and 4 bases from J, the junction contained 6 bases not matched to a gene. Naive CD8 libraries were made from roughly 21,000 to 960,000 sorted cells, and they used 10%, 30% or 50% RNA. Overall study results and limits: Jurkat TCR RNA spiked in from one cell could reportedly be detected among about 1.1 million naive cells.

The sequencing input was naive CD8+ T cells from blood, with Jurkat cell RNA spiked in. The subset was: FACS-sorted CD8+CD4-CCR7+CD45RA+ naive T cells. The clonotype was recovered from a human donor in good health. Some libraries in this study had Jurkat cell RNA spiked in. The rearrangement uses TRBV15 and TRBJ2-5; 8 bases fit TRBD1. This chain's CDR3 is CATSEAGGPETQYF. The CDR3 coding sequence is TGTGCCACCAGCGAGGCAGGGGGCCCAGAGACCCAGTACTTC.